This T cell receptor (beta chain) was sequenced for a study of T cells in Graves' hyperthyroidism and ophthalmopathy. The CDR3 runs to 13 residues. The V gene lost 5 bases and the J gene lost 6 bases, with 14 bases spanning the gap. Per the germline V gene, CDR1 is LNHDA and CDR2 is SQIVND (reference sequence). This clonotype was seen many times. Researchers amplified the TCR beta CDR3 regions from RNA transcripts. The HTBI primer set was used in a first-round RT-PCR of the TCR CDR3. TCRdb called the multiplex PCR reads again in MiXCR, with one record for every CDR3 protein. Among hundreds of thousands of distinct CDR3 sequences listed, roughly 40% were seen once.

The chain is built from TRBV19 and TRBJ2-7, with D perhaps TRBD1 (6 bases). The specimen was blood. The source of this sequence is a man between 18 and 35 years old with Graves' hyperthyroidism. DNA of the CDR3: TGTGCCAGTAGTTACGACAGGAGTGGCGAGCAGTACTTC. Its translation is CASSYDRSGEQYF.